This T cell receptor (beta chain) was found in a study of shared clonotypes between healthy human individuals. A word on this clone: Its antigen is not known.

Study findings and constraints: Clonotypes shared by all four donors outscored non-shared clonotypes in generation probability. About 5% of naive CD4 clonotypes were shared across a few donors.

Sequenced by immunoSEQ multiplex PCR; TCRdb stores in-frame clones only, minus some. Of millions of clones listed, about 95% are singletons. The junction had 12 bases not matched to a gene; V was cut back by 4 bases and J by 7 bases. This CDR3 region has 15 residues. Germline V gives CDR1 MGHRA, CDR2 YSYEKL. CD8 cells classed as naive were CD45RO-negative and positively selected for CCR7, excluding terminally differentiated effector memory CD45RA+ cells. Participating donors were healthy, HIV-negative adults free of recent acute infections or vaccinations. This chain links TRBV4-1 with TRBJ2-7, with 8 bases matching TRBD1. The sequenced sample consisted of naive CD8+ T cells sorted from blood. The TCR was taken from a man between 18 and 35 years old in good health. This CDR3 is CASSPGQGTFFEQYF. In DNA form, the CDR3 reads TGCGCCAGCAGCCCCGGACAGGGAACTTTCTTTGAGCAGTACTTC.